One sample yielded the 19 T cell receptor beta chains listed below, sequenced in a study of type 1 regulatory T cells. These receptors are not linked to any known antigen. Study outcomes and limitations: Tr1 cells had a more restricted TCR repertoire than non-Tr1 cells.

TCRdb independently ran MiXCR on the reads; one entry per CDR3 protein. The sample gives approximately 77,000 distinct CDR3 sequences, 20% of which show up once; less than 10% is in the top ten. The sample comprised cultured type 1 regulatory T (Tr1) cells, either the whole culture or a sorted fraction (not recorded which). The receptors stem from a human donor in good health.

This clonotype was recorded many times. The chain uses TRBV5-1 and TRBJ2-4, with unresolved D. This CDR3 spans 15 amino acids. V lost 0 bases and J lost 0, with 7 bases in between. The germline gives CDR1 SGHRS, CDR2 YFSETQ. CDR3 sequence: CASSLDTLAKNIQYF. CDR3 DNA: TGCGCCAGCAGCTTGGACACCCTAGCCAAAAACATTCAGTACTTC.

This chain joins TRBV4-2 and TRBJ2-3, with 14 bases fitting TRBD2. Germline CDR1 reads LGHNA; CDR2 reads YNFKEQ. There are 16 residues in the CDR3. V lost 5 bases to trimming and J lost 5 bases; unmatched junction nucleotides: 6. The CDR3, as DNA: TGTGCCAGCAGCTGGGGACTAGCGGGAGTGAAAGATACGCAGTATTTT. Its protein is CASSWGLAGVKDTQYF.

This clonotype has at least ten counts. The rearrangement joins TRBV20-1 to TRBJ2-3; D not certain. Between the trimmed V and J ends, which lost 0 bases and 4 bases, there was a span of 11 bases. The CDR3 spans 14 residues. CDR1 is DFQATT, CDR2 SNEGSKA, per germline (reference sequence). The CDR3 bases are TGCAGTGCTAGAGACAACCTGCGCGCAGATACGCAGTATTTT. It codes for CSARDNLRADTQYF.

The chain uses TRBV10-3 and TRBJ2-1, with 10 bases that match TRBD2. The J segment lost 3 bases and the V segment lost 4 bases, leaving 3 bases of the junction unmatched. From germline, CDR1 is ENHRY and CDR2 SYGVKD. The CDR3 has 15 amino acids. This chain's CDR3 is CAISGTSGNYNEQFF. The CDR3 nucleotides read TGTGCCATCAGTGGTACTAGCGGGAACTACAATGAGCAGTTCTTC.

Ten or more counts support this clonotype. V and J are TRBV7-2 and TRBJ2-3; maybe TRBD2 (6 bases). Per the germline V gene, CDR1 is SGHTA and CDR2 is FQGNSA. Trimming took off 5 bases at V and 5 bases at J, with 17 bases between the two ends. The CDR3 contains 15 residues. CDR3 in amino acids: CASSRNRGLRDTQYF. The CDR3 DNA reads TGTGCCAGCAGCCGCAATCGGGGACTGAGAGATACGCAGTATTTT.

This clonotype was counted only a few times. J is TRBJ1-1 and V is TRBV5-1; no clear D. The CDR3 has 15 amino acids. Trimming removed 4 bases from V and 0 bases from J, with 13 bases in between. Germline CDR1 SGHRS, CDR2 YFSETQ. As DNA, the CDR3 is TGCGCCAGCAGCCCCAGTGCCCCCATGAACACTGAAGCTTTCTTT. Translation gives CASSPSAPMNTEAFF. Drawing the rest from reference TRBV5-1 and TRBJ1-1, the complete variable domain is KAGVTQTPRYLIKTRGQQVTLSCSPISGHRSVSWYQQTPGQGLQFLFEYFSETQRNKGNFPGRFSGRQFSNSRSEMNVSTLELGDSALYLCASSPSAPMNTEAFFGQGTRLTVV.

This chain links TRBV12-3 or TRBV12-4 with TRBJ1-4; TRBD1 agrees at 9 bases. After removal of 6 bases from V and 7 bases from J, the junction contained 6 bases not matched to a gene. The CDR3 spans 14 residues. CDR3 sequence reads: CASSPGTGREKLFF. CDR3 coding DNA: TGTGCCAGCAGCCCCGGGACAGGGCGTGAAAAACTGTTTTTT.

V is TRBV7-2 and J is TRBJ2-7; 8 bases are a match to TRBD2. Germline CDR1 reads SGHTA; CDR2 reads FQGNSA. V lost 0 bases to trimming and J lost 0 bases; unmatched junction nucleotides: 1. This CDR3 has 15 residues. The CDR3 nucleotides are TGTGCCAGCAGCTTAGCAACTAGCGGCTCCTACGAGCAGTACTTC. It specifies CASSLATSGSYEQYF.

J is TRBJ2-5 and V is TRBV5-1, with 7 bases aligning to TRBD1. The CDR3 spans 13 residues. Germline V gene data show CDR1 as SGHRS and CDR2 as YFSETQ. Trimming at V came to 4 bases and at J to 5 bases, leaving 5 bases not matched to a gene. The CDR3 DNA follows: TGCGCCAGCAGCGGCAGGACAGGCGAGACCCAGTACTTC. Protein: CASSGRTGETQYF.

CDR3 sequence: CSAAWDGTYEQYF. The CDR3 nucleotides are TGCAGTGCTGCTTGGGACGGCACCTACGAGCAGTACTTC. The gene calls are TRBV20-1 and TRBJ2-7; D is perhaps TRBD1 or TRBD2 (5 bases each). CDR1 is DFQATT and CDR2 is SNEGSKA in the germline V gene (reference sequence). V shed 5 bases and J shed 2 bases, with 13 bases lying between them. This CDR3 has 13 amino acids.

This clonotype was picked up a small number of times. V gene TRBV20-1 combines with J gene TRBJ1-5; D unclear. The V end was cut by 5 bases, the J end by 0 bases, with 8 bases between. From germline, CDR1 is DFQATT and CDR2 SNEGSKA (reference sequence). CDR3 length: 13 amino acids. CDR3 amino acids: CSAFFGSNQPQHF. As DNA, the CDR3 is TGCAGTGCTTTTTTCGGTAGCAATCAGCCCCAGCATTTT.

Only a few counts were recorded for this clonotype. The gene calls are TRBV7-2 and TRBJ2-5; no clear D gene. CDR1 and CDR2 from the germline V gene are SGHTA and FQGNSA. V was cut by 0 bases and J by 1 base, with 9 bases left in between. This CDR3 contains 15 residues. CDR3 nucleotides: TGTGCCAGCAGCTTAGCTGGAACGGCCCAAGAGACCCAGTACTTC. Translating it yields CASSLAGTAQETQYF. Together with reference TRBV7-2 and TRBJ2-5, the CDR3 gives the full variable domain: GAGVSQSPSNKVTEKGKDVELRCDPISGHTALYWYRQSLGQGLEFLIYFQGNSAPDKSGLPSDRFSAERTGGSVSTLTIQRTQQEDSAVYLCASSLAGTAQETQYFGPGTRLLVL.

This clonotype was detected a few times. The gene calls are TRBV25-1 and TRBJ2-3, with 8 bases lining up with TRBD2. This CDR3 contains 15 residues. Looked up from germline, CDR1 is MGHDK and CDR2 is SYGVNS. V lost 2 bases to trimming and J lost 4 bases; unmatched junction nucleotides: 5. DNA of the CDR3: TGTGCCAGCAGTGAAGCCGGGAGGGCGGCAGATACGCAGTATTTT. Protein sequence: CASSEAGRAADTQYF.

This clonotype turned up a few times. The rearrangement uses TRBV12-3 or TRBV12-4 and TRBJ1-1, with D hard to call. With 2 bases removed from V and 8 bases from J, the gap between germline ends came to 6 bases. The CDR3 covers 11 residues. CDR3 in amino acids: CASSLLREAFF. The CDR3 DNA reads as TGTGCCAGCAGTTTATTACGGGAAGCTTTCTTT.

The chain joins TRBV5-5 to TRBJ1-5; maybe TRBD1 (6 bases). This CDR3 is 15 amino acids long. The V gene's germline CDR1 is SGHKS and CDR2 YYEKEE (reference sequence). Trimming took off 0 bases at V and 6 bases at J, with 13 bases between the two ends. Written as DNA, the CDR3 is TGTGCCAGCAGCTTGGCAGGGGCTGATAGTCAGCCCCAGCATTTT. This gives the protein CASSLAGADSQPQHF.

CDR3 DNA sequence: TGTGCCATCAGTGAGTCCCGCTACGAGCAGTACTTC. This encodes CAISESRYEQYF. This chain joins TRBV10-3 and TRBJ2-7, with no clear D. The V and J ends lost 0 bases and 3 bases respectively, with 3 bases between them. Germline V gene sequence: CDR1 ENHRY, CDR2 SYGVKD. This CDR3 is built from 12 residues.

The chain combines TRBV7-3 with TRBJ2-3, with D unclear. Trimming removed 1 base from V and 0 bases from J, with 11 bases in between. Germline V CDR1 and CDR2: SGHTA, FQGTGA. The CDR3 has 16 amino acids. The chain's CDR3 is CASSLRQALSTDTQYF. The CDR3, as DNA: TGTGCCAGCAGCTTAAGGCAGGCCTTAAGCACAGATACGCAGTATTTT.

The chain uses TRBV4-2 and TRBJ1-2, with D perhaps TRBD1 (5 bases). The CDR3 has 15 amino acids. Germline CDR1 is LGHNA and CDR2 is YNFKEQ. V dropped 0 bases and J dropped 4 bases, with 12 bases sitting between them. For the CDR3, the DNA is TGTGCCAGCAGCCAAGATTTGCAGGGAGGCTATGGCTACACCTTC. Translation: CASSQDLQGGYGYTF.

At least ten counts were recorded for this clonotype. This sequence joins TRBV20-1 and TRBJ2-1; 8 bases agree with TRBD2. CDR3 length equals 13 residues. Germline loops: CDR1 DFQATT, CDR2 SNEGSKA (reference sequence). Trimming cost V 3 bases and J 7 bases; bases outside gene matches: 5. CDR3 residues: CSASGRAQNEQFF. DNA for the CDR3: TGCAGTGCTAGCGGGAGGGCCCAGAATGAGCAGTTCTTC.